This TCR beta chain was found in a study of blood T cells in healthy people across ages. As for the study in general: About one barcoded beta molecule was captured per two T cells (by template switching).

A second PCR of 7 to 11 cycles used a sample-barcoded 5' primer and a J-beta primer mix. Each CDR3 protein is one row after TCRdb ran MiXCR on the 5' RACE reads. The table lists 1,800,000 or so distinct CDR3 sequences, around 42% of them singletons. Study-level points and caveats: There was no known CMV status for donors, so expanded clonotype changes were possibly confounded.

Caucasian, healthy and from Russia, the donors were aged between roughly 6 and 100. They isolated at least 7 million PBMCs from each sample. There are a few counts of this clonotype. Its cognate antigen is unknown. The clonotype originates from a human donor in good health. Sequencing was carried out using blood.

The CDR3 nucleotides read TGTGCCAGCAGCTTAGCACCCGACAGAACTAACTATGGCTACACCTTC. Translation gives CASSLAPDRTNYGYTF. The chain recombines TRBV7-8 with TRBJ1-2, with a tentative D call TRBD1 (5 bases). Germline V gene lookup returns CDR1 SGHVS and CDR2 FQNEAQ. This CDR3 is built from 16 residues. With 0 bases removed from V and 0 bases from J, the gap between germline ends came to 11 bases.